This T cell receptor (beta chain) originates from a study of blood T cell repertoires in COVID-19. About the research overall: Nucleic acid was either cDNA or gDNA, and it came from T cells, B-cell-depleted T cells, or PBMCs.

As handled by the study authors: The authors estimated nucleated cell counts from reference gene primer amplification. Here immunoSEQ multiplex PCR was the method, and the copy in TCRdb shows in-frame clones only, minus some. V and J calls and clone size are copied from that table; D and trimming were computed from the DNA. The sample includes roughly 290,000 clones, around nine tenths of them seen just once. The V and J ends lost 1 base and 4 bases respectively, with 11 bases between them. This CDR3 contains 15 residues. Per germline, CDR1 KGHSH and CDR2 LQKENI. This receptor was obtained from a man between 25 and 39 years old with acute or convalescent COVID-19. V gene TRBV18 combines with J gene TRBJ2-1; a weak D match, TRBD1 (6 bases). Sample: peripheral blood. The CDR3 reads CASSPQQGEYNEQFF. For the CDR3, the DNA is TGTGCCAGCTCACCACAACAGGGAGAGTACAATGAGCAGTTCTTC.